This T cell receptor (beta chain) stems from a study of Ad26.COV2.S vaccination and SARS-CoV-2 variants. Assay used: immunoSEQ multiplex PCR; TCRdb lists only in-frame clones, some missing. This table holds about 460,000 clones, 80% to 90% found once. The J segment lost 5 bases and the V segment lost 6 bases, leaving 3 bases of the junction unmatched. The CDR3 length is 13 residues. Germline V gene lookup returns CDR1 MNHEY and CDR2 SMNVEV (reference sequence). Treatment meaning: some 20 received Ad26.COV2.S at low or high dose, single or two shots; roughly 5 received placebo; per-sample allocation not given. Samples came from day 63 after the first vaccine or placebo injection.

This specimen consisted of peripheral blood, obtained in a trial of Ad26.COV2.S vaccine versus placebo. V is TRBV27 and J is TRBJ1-3; 8 bases map to TRBD1. This clonotype originated in a person between 18 and 59 years old who received the Ad26.COV2.S COVID-19 vaccine or a placebo. CDR3 nucleotides: TGTGCCAGCAGGCGGACAGGGAGAAACACCATATATTTT. It specifies CASRRTGRNTIYF.